This passage covers 14 T cell receptor beta chains from one sample sequenced in a study of T-cell memory formation after mild COVID-19. TCRdb redid the calling of the 5' RACE reads with MiXCR, one entry per CDR3 protein. The table shows 500,000 to 550,000 distinct CDR3 sequences, with roughly 20% occurring only once. Sample: PBMCs or a T cell subset sorted from them (not recorded which). The receptors originated from an adult woman who had mild COVID-19 (a few samples of this study predate the infection). Cell type and time point are not known.

The chain recombines TRBV24-1 with TRBJ2-3; 7 bases align to TRBD1. From germline, CDR1 is KGHDR and CDR2 SFDVKD. V was pared by 9 bases and J by 5 bases, with 7 bases of the junction left unmatched. The CDR3 covers 13 residues. CDR3 nucleotide sequence: TGTGCCACCCGGAAGGGGGCTGGAGATACGCAGTATTTT. This codes for CATRKGAGDTQYF.

The chain employs TRBV6-2 or TRBV6-3 and TRBJ1-2, with a weak D call TRBD1 (6 bases). CDR3 size: 14 residues. Trimming left V 6 bases short and J 4 bases short, with 15 bases between. Germline loops: CDR1 MNHEY, CDR2 SVGEGT. For the CDR3, the DNA is TGTGCCAGCAGGATTCCGACAGGAGTCTATGGCTACACCTTC. Protein sequence: CASRIPTGVYGYTF.

This sequence joins TRBV7-8 and TRBJ2-1; TRBD2 aligns across 11 bases. The CDR3 extends over 16 amino acids. The V and J ends lost 3 bases and 7 bases, in that order; junction bases with no gene match: 8. CDR1 and CDR2 (germline): SGHVS, FQNEAQ. The CDR3 is CASSLTSGVAFNEQFF. The DNA of the CDR3 is TGTGCCAGCAGCTTGACTAGCGGGGTGGCGTTTAATGAGCAGTTCTTC.

The V call is TRBV6-2 or TRBV6-3, the J call TRBJ2-7; 10 nucleotides agree with TRBD2. The CDR3 loop spans 16 amino acids. Germline V gives CDR1 MNHEY, CDR2 SVGEGT. Trimming took 5 bases from V and 0 from J; bases not matched to a gene: 7. For the CDR3, the DNA is TGTGCCAGCAGTGATCCGGGACTAGCGTCCTCCTACGAGCAGTACTTC. Its protein is CASSDPGLASSYEQYF.

This clonotype was picked up a small number of times. The CDR3 DNA follows: TGTGCCAGCAGCTCACATAATTCAGGCATTCAGTACTTC. Protein product: CASSSHNSGIQYF. The chain has TRBV7-9 and TRBJ2-4; D not resolved. The germline V gene encodes CDR1 SEHNR and CDR2 FQNEAQ (reference sequence). CDR3 length: 13 amino acids. Deletions cut 4 bases from V and 9 bases from J, with 13 bases between. Based on the CDR3 plus reference TRBV7-9 and TRBJ2-4, the full variable domain is DTGVSQNPRHKITKRGQNVTFRCDPISEHNRLYWYRQTLGQGPEFLTYFQNEAQLEKSRLLSDRFSAERPKGSFSTLEIQRTEQGDSAMYLCASSSHNSGIQYFGAGTRLSVL.

This clonotype was seen just once. V and J are TRBV5-1 and TRBJ2-3, with a possible D match to TRBD2 (7 bases). Germline loops: CDR1 SGHRS, CDR2 YFSETQ. The CDR3 loop spans 15 amino acids. V gave up 0 bases and J gave up 5 bases, with 13 bases separating them. The CDR3 sequence: CASSLGGGDKDTQYF. CDR3 DNA sequence: TGCGCCAGCAGCTTGGGTGGGGGGGACAAAGATACGCAGTATTTT.

This clonotype was seen many times. The V and J genes are TRBV6-4 and TRBJ2-1; D remains ambiguous. The CDR3 loop spans 15 amino acids. Between the trimmed V and J ends, which lost 8 bases and 7 bases, there was a span of 21 bases. The germline V gene has CDR1 MRHNA and CDR2 SNTAGT. The CDR3 region is CASASSPAEGNEQFF. As DNA, the CDR3 is TGTGCCAGCGCTTCTTCCCCAGCAGAAGGGAATGAGCAGTTCTTC.

This clonotype was seen repeatedly, ten times or more. This rearrangement joins TRBV18 to TRBJ2-7; 8 bases agree with TRBD1. Per the germline V gene, CDR1 is KGHSH and CDR2 is LQKENI. This CDR3 has 14 residues. Trimming removed 2 bases from V and 2 bases from J; junction bases left unmatched: 2. This CDR3 reads CASSPKGQAYEQYF. CDR3 in DNA: TGTGCCAGCTCACCAAAGGGACAGGCCTACGAGCAGTACTTC.

The V and J genes are TRBV10-3 and TRBJ2-7, with TRBD1 as a possible D gene (6 bases). Looked up from germline, CDR1 is ENHRY and CDR2 is SYGVKD. The CDR3 totals 13 residues. V lost 6 bases, J lost 3 bases, and 12 bases lay in between. The CDR3 coding sequence is TGTGCCATCAGGCCGACAGGAGACTACGAGCAGTACTTC. This encodes CAIRPTGDYEQYF.

The rearrangement joins TRBV19 to TRBJ2-1; D gene unclear. V lost 3 bases and J 2 bases, leaving 14 bases between the germline ends. CDR3 length: 16 amino acids. Germline-derived CDR1 and CDR2 are LNHDA and SQIVND (reference sequence). CDR3 sequence (DNA): TGTGCCAGTAGTATTCAAGGGAAGGTGACCTACAATGAGCAGTTCTTC. Translated: CASSIQGKVTYNEQFF.

CDR3 in DNA: TGCAGTGCTAGATACCCCAATCAGCCCCAGCATTTT. Its protein product is CSARYPNQPQHF. The chain uses TRBV20-1 and TRBJ1-5; D remains ambiguous. CDR1 DFQATT and CDR2 SNEGSKA come from the germline V gene (reference sequence). V was pared by 2 bases and J by 3 bases, with 5 bases between. The CDR3 has 12 amino acids.

The V and J genes are TRBV27 and TRBJ2-2; D gene uncertain. The CDR3 consists of 17 residues. Germline CDR1 is MNHEY and CDR2 is SMNVEV (reference sequence). Trimming took off 5 bases at V and 1 base at J, with 17 bases between the two ends. The chain's CDR3 is CASSHTFLRMNTGELFF. Here the CDR3 DNA reads TGTGCCAGCAGTCACACCTTCCTACGGATGAACACCGGGGAGCTGTTTTTT.

This clonotype was detected only a few times. The chain has TRBV2 and TRBJ1-1, with D uncertain. The V and J ends lost 2 bases and 0 bases respectively, with 7 bases between them. Per germline, CDR1 SNHLY and CDR2 FYNNEI. The CDR3 extends over 14 amino acids. The CDR3 is CASSETGVNTEAFF. The DNA for the CDR3 is TGTGCCAGCAGTGAAACCGGGGTGAACACTGAAGCTTTCTTT.

This chain uses TRBV15 with TRBJ1-3; weak D call: TRBD1 (6 bases). Germline assignment: CDR1 LNHNV and CDR2 YYDKDF (reference sequence). Between the trimmed V and J ends, which lost 0 bases and 4 bases, there was a span of 10 bases. The CDR3 contains 15 residues. CDR3 bases: TGTGCCACCAGCAGAGACAGGGGCCCCGGAAACACCATATATTTT. Its translation: CATSRDRGPGNTIYF. Full variable domain (outside the CDR3, taken from reference TRBV15 and TRBJ1-3): DAMVIQNPRYQVTQFGKPVTLSCSQTLNHNVMYWYQQKSSQAPKLLFHYYDKDFNNEADTPDNFQSRRPNTSFCFLDIRSPGLGDTAMYLCATSRDRGPGNTIYFGEGSWLTVV.